This T cell receptor (beta chain) was obtained from a study of cytomegalovirus exposure and HLA in healthy donors. With 60 Vbeta and 13 Jbeta primers, the PCR was carried out. Repertoires were generated with immunoSEQ multiplex PCR, while TCRdb's copy carries only in-frame clones and drops some. The sample consists of approximately 160,000 clones, about 80% of them appearing once. Study-wide findings and caveats: The records held CMV serostatus as the only immune exposure information. 87-base-pair reads could not separate some V segments, including TRBV6-2 and TRBV6-3. With further analysis later on, most CMV-associated TCR beta chains appeared HLA-restricted. Sequencing likely generated an artifact that appeared as a cluster of highly shared sequence variants.

The V segment lost 6 bases and the J segment 4 bases; nucleotides outside the gene matches: 7. This CDR3 has 14 amino acids. Germline V gene lookup returns CDR1 MNHEY and CDR2 SMNVEV (reference sequence). In the case of this clone: Its antigen remains unidentified.

What was sequenced was PBMCs. This clonotype originated in a man in his thirties or forties in good health and CMV-seropositive. The gene calls are TRBV27 and TRBJ1-2; 8 bases are shared with TRBD1. DNA for the CDR3: TGTGCCAGCAGGCAGCGGACAGGGAGCTATGGCTACACCTTC. Its protein is CASRQRTGSYGYTF.